This T cell receptor (beta chain) was captured by sequencing in a study of CD8+CD57+ T cells in acquired aplastic anemia. V lost 11 bases to trimming and J lost 3 bases, with 17 bases between them. The CDR3 has 13 residues. Germline CDR1 is ENHRY and CDR2 is SYGVKD. Before being chosen for sequencing, patients had shown CD8+CD57+ cell expansion by flow cytometry. Concerning this clonotype itself: A much larger clone is a single base away; this may be a read error.

Genomic DNA templated the TCR beta VDJ and CDR3 profiling. MiXCR, run by TCRdb on the reads, gives a single entry per CDR3 protein. Of about 470,000 distinct CDR3 sequences detected, less than 35% appear once; the ten largest clones hold about 0.8%. The sequencing sample was made of sorted CD4+, CD8+, or CD8+CD57+ T cells (not recorded which) from PBMCs. J is TRBJ2-7 and V is TRBV10-3; TRBD1 might be the D (6 bases). The TCR sequence derives from a human donor with aplastic anemia. CDR3 loop: CAGRTGTHYEQYF. The CDR3 DNA is TGTGCCGGCAGGACCGGGACACACTACGAGCAGTACTTC.